The next 28 T cell receptor beta chains were all read from a single sample in a study of CD8 T cells in ankylosing spondylitis. These TCRs are of unknown antigen specificity. General study results and limits: A motif in TCR beta, a set of eight highly homologous variants, appeared characteristic of ankylosing spondylitis blood.

Via MiXCR, TCRdb re-called the 5' RACE reads, giving one row per CDR3 protein. The repertoire has around 490,000 distinct CDR3 sequences, approximately 5.3% of them found once; the top ten carry 3.5%. Sequenced: blood, either unsorted or a sorted T cell fraction (not recorded which). The receptors were sampled from a male donor with ankylosing spondylitis.

This clonotype was seen many times. J is TRBJ1-1 and V is TRBV28; D uncertain. Trimming removed 6 bases from V and 3 bases from J, with 5 bases in between. From germline, CDR1 is MDHEN and CDR2 SYDVKM. The CDR3 length is 11 residues. The CDR3 DNA sequence: TGTGCCAGCAGCTCCTACACTGAAGCTTTCTTT. Amino acid sequence: CASSSYTEAFF.

This clonotype was observed at least ten times. The J gene is TRBJ2-7, the V gene TRBV12-3 or TRBV12-4; the D is unclear. CDR3 length: 12 amino acids. Trimming removed 6 bases at V and 9 bases at J, with 15 bases between. CDR3 in DNA: TGTGCCAGCAGCCAGACCGGGTCTCGGCAGTACTTC. Its translation: CASSQTGSRQYF.

The chain is built from TRBV7-2 and TRBJ2-5, with TRBD2 matching 9 bases. Trimming took 5 bases from V and 4 from J; bases not matched to a gene: 11. CDR1 is SGHTA and CDR2 is FQGNSA in the germline V gene. The CDR3 is made up of 16 amino acids. For the CDR3, the DNA is TGTGCCAGCAGCCCGTTGGGGCGGGAGGGCCGAGAGACCCAGTACTTC. This translates into CASSPLGREGRETQYF.

This chain joins TRBV28 and TRBJ1-5; D is ambiguous. CDR1 is MDHEN and CDR2 is SYDVKM in the germline V gene. This CDR3 spans 15 amino acids. Trimming cost V 2 bases and J 0 bases, with 8 bases left between them. CDR3 nucleotide sequence: TGTGCCAGCAGTTTAATAGGGTATAGCAATCAGCCCCAGCATTTT. Its protein is CASSLIGYSNQPQHF.

This clonotype came up many times. The CDR3 nucleotides are TGTGCCAGCAGCCAAGGGGGACTAGCGGGCACAGATACGCAGTATTTT. This sequence encodes CASSQGGLAGTDTQYF. The gene calls are TRBV4-2 and TRBJ2-3, with 11 bases fitting TRBD2. Unmatched junction bases numbered 1, after V lost 1 base and J lost 1 base. The CDR3 is made up of 16 amino acids. CDR1 LGHNA and CDR2 YNFKEQ come from the germline V gene.

The table lists this clonotype with many counts. CDR3: CASSERTEQYF. The DNA for the CDR3 is TGTGCCAGCAGCGAGAGGACGGAGCAGTACTTC. The J gene is TRBJ2-7, the V gene TRBV7-2, with no clear D. Germline CDR1 is SGHTA and CDR2 is FQGNSA. The CDR3 length is 11 residues. V was shortened by 5 bases and J by 7 bases, with 9 bases between the two germline ends.

The sample holds many counts of this clonotype. As DNA, the CDR3 is TGCAGCGTCCGCGGGAGGACGGAACCCGATGCCTACGAGCAGTACTTC. Its translation is CSVRGRTEPDAYEQYF. The V and J genes are TRBV29-1 and TRBJ2-7; 8 bases line up with TRBD2. The CDR3 covers 16 residues. J lost 2 bases, V lost 6 bases, and 15 bases had no gene match. Per the germline V gene, CDR1 is SQVTM and CDR2 is ANQGSEA.

This clonotype was found many times. The CDR3 here is CASSVPLSEQFF. In nucleotides, the CDR3 is TGTGCCAGCAGCGTTCCTTTGAGTGAGCAGTTCTTC. The rearrangement joins TRBV28 to TRBJ2-1, with no clear D. V was pared by 6 bases and J by 9 bases, with 12 bases between. The length of the CDR3 is 12 residues. The V gene's germline CDR1 is MDHEN and CDR2 SYDVKM.

This chain links TRBV11-3 with TRBJ2-2; D is unresolved. The CDR3 runs to 13 residues. V gave up 6 bases and J gave up 5 bases, with 10 bases separating them. Germline lookup yields CDR1 SGHNT and CDR2 YENEEA. The CDR3 here is CASRESLTGELFF. CDR3 sequence (DNA): TGTGCCAGCAGGGAGTCGTTGACCGGGGAGCTGTTTTTT.

There are many counts of this clonotype. J is TRBJ1-1 and V is TRBV7-2, with D possibly TRBD1 on 6 matching bases. Germline CDR1 is SGHTA and CDR2 is FQGNSA. The length of the CDR3 is 14 residues. V was shortened by 4 bases and J by 8 bases, with 17 bases between the two germline ends. The CDR3 sequence is CASSSNIGGREAFF. CDR3 bases: TGTGCCAGCAGCTCAAATATAGGGGGAAGAGAAGCTTTCTTT.

This clonotype was picked up a small number of times. The rearrangement joins TRBV7-2 to TRBJ2-1; D unclear. The CDR3 has 17 amino acids. The germline CDR1 and CDR2 sequences are SGHTA and FQGNSA. V dropped 0 bases and J dropped 0 bases, with 12 bases sitting between them. The CDR3 reads CASSLAAGTSSYNEQFF. The CDR3 DNA reads TGTGCCAGCAGCTTAGCCGCCGGAACGAGCTCCTACAATGAGCAGTTCTTC.

This clonotype was seen repeatedly, ten times or more. The chain links TRBV7-2 to TRBJ2-3; D possibly corresponds to TRBD2 (5 bases). There are 12 residues in the CDR3. Trimming took 5 bases from V and 10 from J, leaving 13 bases between them. Germline-derived CDR1 and CDR2 are SGHTA and FQGNSA. Written as DNA, the CDR3 is TGTGCCAGCAGCCCAGGACGGGGTTCGCAGTATTTT. Amino acid sequence: CASSPGRGSQYF.

This clonotype has a count of ten or more. V and J are TRBV30 and TRBJ2-1, with 8 bases aligning to TRBD2. V lost 0 bases, J lost 3 bases, and 13 bases stayed unmatched. The germline V gene encodes CDR1 GTSNPN and CDR2 SVGIG (reference sequence). CDR3 length: 18 amino acids. CDR3 protein: CAWSVLPGLAIVYNEQFF. In DNA, the CDR3 is TGTGCCTGGAGTGTACTCCCCGGACTAGCTATCGTCTACAATGAGCAGTTCTTC.

This clonotype occurred many times. The chain uses TRBV20-1 and TRBJ2-3; 8 bases fit TRBD2. The CDR3 has 15 amino acids. Germline V gene lookup returns CDR1 DFQATT and CDR2 SNEGSKA (reference sequence). V lost 4 bases, J lost 2 bases, and 8 bases stayed unmatched. The CDR3 protein is CSATLLAADTDTQYF. The CDR3 DNA is TGCAGTGCTACCCTACTAGCGGCCGACACAGATACGCAGTATTTT.

This clonotype showed up many times. The V and J genes are TRBV4-3 and TRBJ1-5; D is ambiguous. There are 15 residues in the CDR3. Trimming stripped 1 base from V and 2 bases from J, with 9 bases between. The germline CDR1 and CDR2 sequences are LGHNA and YSLEER. The CDR3 reads CASSQVGGRNQPQHF. DNA of the CDR3: TGCGCCAGCAGCCAAGTTGGTGGCCGCAATCAGCCCCAGCATTTT.

This clonotype came up a few times. The gene calls are TRBV7-8 and TRBJ2-7; D is unresolved. From germline, CDR1 is SGHVS and CDR2 FQNEAQ. This CDR3 comprises 14 residues. Trimming pared 1 base from V and 2 bases from J, leaving 9 bases between. CDR3 nucleotide sequence: TGTGCCAGCAGCTTAGTCGTCCTTGCCTACGAGCAGTACTTC. Translated: CASSLVVLAYEQYF.

Ten or more counts support this clonotype. The chain couples TRBV7-8 to TRBJ1-1; 8 nucleotides align to TRBD1. V was pared by 3 bases and J by 4 bases, with 7 bases of the junction left unmatched. The CDR3 covers 15 residues. Germline lookup yields CDR1 SGHVS and CDR2 FQNEAQ. CDR3 in DNA: TGTGCCAGCAGCTTGACAGGGGTTGGTAGCACTGAAGCTTTCTTT. It codes for CASSLTGVGSTEAFF.

This chain joins TRBV28 and TRBJ2-7, with 7 nucleotides matching TRBD2. After removal of 2 bases from V and 0 bases from J, the junction contained 7 bases not matched to a gene. In germline, CDR1 is MDHEN, CDR2 SYDVKM. CDR3 length: 16 residues. DNA for the CDR3: TGTGCCAGCAGTTTAATTCTAGCGGTGAGCTCCTACGAGCAGTACTTC. This sequence encodes CASSLILAVSSYEQYF.

This clonotype has a count of ten or more. This sequence joins TRBV4-1 and TRBJ2-7; TRBD1 agrees at 10 bases. Germline V lookup: CDR1 MGHRA, CDR2 YSYEKL. The CDR3 covers 15 residues. With V trimmed by 1 base and J by 5 bases, 5 bases remained unmatched. CDR3 coding DNA: TGCGCCAGCAGCCAAGGACAGGGGGCTTGGAACGAGCAGTACTTC. Protein sequence: CASSQGQGAWNEQYF.

This clonotype has a count of ten or more. The chain has TRBV7-2 and TRBJ2-3, with D perhaps TRBD1 or TRBD2 (6 bases each). The CDR3 has 14 amino acids. From germline, CDR1 is SGHTA and CDR2 FQGNSA. The ends were cut back, 6 bases at V and 3 bases at J, with 13 bases in the middle. The DNA of the CDR3 is TGTGCCAGCAGGCGGGACATATTTACAGATACGCAGTATTTT. Translating it yields CASRRDIFTDTQYF.

This clonotype has ten or more counts. The CDR3, as DNA: TGCAGTGCTAGGACCGGTTCTTGGGATACTGAAGCTTTCTTT. It translates to CSARTGSWDTEAFF. The V gene is TRBV20-1, the J gene TRBJ1-1, with D unclear. V shed 3 bases and J shed 5 bases, with 16 bases lying between them. The CDR3 has 14 residues. Germline values: CDR1 DFQATT, CDR2 SNEGSKA (reference sequence).

Ten or more counts support this clonotype. The chain combines TRBV4-1 with TRBJ2-1; maybe TRBD2 (6 bases). The CDR3 consists of 16 residues. Germline CDR1 reads MGHRA; CDR2 reads YSYEKL. Between the trimmed V and J ends, which lost 1 base and 5 bases, there was a span of 15 bases. The CDR3, as DNA: TGCGCCAGCAGCCAAGTTCCGGGAGTAAAGAACAATGAGCAGTTCTTC. Translating gives CASSQVPGVKNNEQFF.

This clonotype has a handful of counts. This chain uses TRBV11-2 with TRBJ2-7; possibly TRBD1 or TRBD2 for D (5 bases each). Germline V gene lookup returns CDR1 SGHAT and CDR2 FQNNGV. The CDR3 length is 15 residues. Trimming removed 5 bases at V and 0 bases at J, with 14 bases between. The CDR3 DNA follows: TGTGCCAGCAGCGAAGGGACGTTGAGCTCCTACGAGCAGTACTTC. Its protein is CASSEGTLSSYEQYF.

This clonotype was detected many times. The V call is TRBV20-1, the J call TRBJ2-7, with 10 bases that match TRBD2. Germline V CDR1 and CDR2: DFQATT, SNEGSKA (reference sequence). J gave up 4 bases and V 6 bases, and 12 bases lay outside the gene matches. This CDR3 is 15 amino acids long. The CDR3 is CSALLAGDIWYEQYF. CDR3 nucleotide sequence: TGCAGTGCCCTCCTAGCGGGAGATATATGGTACGAGCAGTACTTC.

In this sample, this clonotype turned up a few times. This chain joins TRBV28 and TRBJ2-5; D unclear. There are 13 residues in the CDR3. Germline V gene sequence: CDR1 MDHEN, CDR2 SYDVKM. V was pared by 2 bases and J by 5 bases, with 9 bases between. CDR3 coding DNA: TGTGCCAGCAGTTTAGGAGAGACGGAGACCCAGTACTTC. The encoded protein is CASSLGETETQYF.

The table lists this clonotype with many counts. The chain couples TRBV7-2 to TRBJ1-1, with D perhaps matching TRBD1 (5 bases). Germline V lookup: CDR1 SGHTA, CDR2 FQGNSA. The CDR3 length is 15 residues. With 1 base removed from V and 4 bases from J, the gap between germline ends came to 13 bases. CDR3 DNA sequence: TGTGCCAGCAGCTTAGTTTGGAGGGGCCTCACTGAAGCTTTCTTT. Residues: CASSLVWRGLTEAFF.

This clonotype appeared many times. This chain joins TRBV20-1 and TRBJ1-4; unclear D gene. With 0 bases removed from V and 7 bases from J, the gap between germline ends came to 6 bases. CDR1 DFQATT and CDR2 SNEGSKA come from the germline V gene (reference sequence). The CDR3 contains 12 residues. The CDR3 region has the DNA TGCAGTGCTAGAGATGGGAGTGAAAAACTGTTTTTT. Its protein product is CSARDGSEKLFF.

This clonotype has ten or more counts. This chain connects TRBV13 to TRBJ1-6; D gene uncertain. Germline CDR1 reads PRHDT; CDR2 reads FYEKMQ (reference sequence). The CDR3 length is 13 residues. V was trimmed by 3 bases and J by 8 bases, leaving 8 bases between them. The CDR3 loop is CASSFYQDSPLHF. Here the CDR3 DNA reads TGTGCCAGCAGCTTTTATCAGGATTCACCCCTCCACTTT.